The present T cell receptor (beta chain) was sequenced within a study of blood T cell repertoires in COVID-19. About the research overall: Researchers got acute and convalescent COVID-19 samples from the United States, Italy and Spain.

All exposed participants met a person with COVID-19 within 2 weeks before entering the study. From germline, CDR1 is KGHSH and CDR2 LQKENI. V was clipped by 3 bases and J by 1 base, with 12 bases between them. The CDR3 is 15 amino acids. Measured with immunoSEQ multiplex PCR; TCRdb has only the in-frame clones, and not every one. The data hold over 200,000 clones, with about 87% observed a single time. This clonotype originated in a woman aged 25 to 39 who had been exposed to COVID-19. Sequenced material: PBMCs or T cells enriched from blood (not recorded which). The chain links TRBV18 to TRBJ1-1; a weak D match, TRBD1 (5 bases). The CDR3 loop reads CASSPGSGANTEAFF. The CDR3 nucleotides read TGTGCCAGCTCACCGGGCAGCGGGGCGAACACTGAAGCTTTCTTT.